This T cell receptor beta chain appears in the sequencing data of a study of CD8+ T cells in alopecia areata. Broader study findings: The study found TCR sharing across patients less clear than in mice, possibly for HLA reasons.

Regarding this clone: The antigen remains unidentified.

This CDR3 contains 13 residues. Germline V CDR1 and CDR2: SQVTM, ANQGSEA. Trimming pared 5 bases from V and 1 base from J, leaving 11 bases between. Extracted RNA was reverse transcribed, and the resulting cDNA served as sequencing template. Method: immunoSEQ multiplex PCR; TCRdb's copy keeps in-frame clones and lacks some. The sample lists around 190,000 clones; approximately 60% were seen once. Sequenced material: CD8+ T cells sorted from blood. This clonotype originated in a human donor in good health. The chain has TRBV29-1 and TRBJ1-1; D remains ambiguous. The CDR3 nucleotides read TGCAGCGTTTCTAACTTTGAGAACACTGAAGCTTTCTTT. Its protein product is CSVSNFENTEAFF.